This TCR beta chain was retrieved from a study of blood T cell repertoires in COVID-19. Original data processing: Reference gene primers were amplified, and this amplification served to estimate nucleated cell counts. TCRdb's copy holds only in-frame clones and misses some; the assay was immunoSEQ multiplex PCR. The V and J calls and clone size were taken over from that table, and D and trimming were inferred from the DNA. The sample contains approximately 230,000 clones, roughly 82% of which appear only once. With 1 base removed from V and 8 bases from J, the gap between germline ends came to 6 bases. CDR1 is SEHNR and CDR2 is FQNEAQ in the germline V gene (reference sequence). The CDR3 totals 13 residues.

The chain employs TRBV7-9 and TRBJ1-6; D is possibly TRBD1 (5 bases). The sequenced material came from peripheral blood. The TCR comes from a woman at least 80 years old with active or convalescent COVID-19. CDR3 sequence reads: CASSLGGDSPLHF. CDR3 nucleotide sequence: TGTGCCAGCAGCTTAGGGGGGGATTCACCCCTCCACTTT.